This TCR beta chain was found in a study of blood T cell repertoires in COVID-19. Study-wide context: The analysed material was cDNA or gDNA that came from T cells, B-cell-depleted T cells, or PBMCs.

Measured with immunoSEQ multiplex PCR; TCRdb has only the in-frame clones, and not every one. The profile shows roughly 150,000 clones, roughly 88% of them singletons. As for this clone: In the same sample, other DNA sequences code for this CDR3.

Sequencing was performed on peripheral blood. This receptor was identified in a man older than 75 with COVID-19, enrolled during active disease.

The CDR3, as DNA: TGTGCCAGCAGCGTAGAAGGCAGGGGGTCCTACAATGAGCAGTTCTTC. Translating it yields CASSVEGRGSYNEQFF. The chain couples TRBV9 to TRBJ2-1, with TRBD1 matching 7 bases. J gave up 1 base and V 0 bases, and 4 bases lay outside the gene matches. Germline assignment: CDR1 SGDLS and CDR2 YYNGEE. The CDR3 extends over 16 amino acids.